The present entry profiles one T cell receptor (beta chain) with its context. Its antigen is unknown. No much larger clone exists at a distance of one base, and base qualities are not known. The sample is drawn from a study of cytomegalovirus exposure and HLA in healthy donors (dated by TCRdb to about 2017). In terms of the full investigation: In an earlier analysis of under 600 of the donors, less than 350 Gb of sequence data and roughly 100 million unique TCR beta sequences from about 190 million T cells were reported. Roughly 300 gigabases of sequencing data and 70 million to 100 million unique TCR sequences made up an early release that covered nearly 650 HLA-typed donors. The genetic ancestry cluster associated with self-reported Caucasian donors included roughly 84% of the roughly 390 genotyped donors. The aim of the study was to test whether cataloging public T cell receptors could identify signatures of past pathogen exposure. Using immunosequencing, the study profiled T cell repertoires from about 650 subjects and related those repertoires to cytomegalovirus serostatus. A separate validation cohort of about 110 different subjects was used in addition to the approximately 640-subject first cohort. High-throughput TCR immunosequencing, statistical association of individual TCRs with disease status, and machine learning were combined to predict cytomegalovirus infection status. To study patterns of TCR occurrence, a later analysis re-analyzed previously published TCR beta repertoires from around 700 donors and added high-resolution HLA genotyping. In the later analysis, no new phenotypic data were used to find candidate immune exposures; instead, reliance was placed on TCR beta sequences and their occurrence across donors. In an earlier analysis of a few hundred of the donors, high-throughput TCR beta sequencing was used to judge whether each TCR beta V gene segment behaved as functional or pseudogenic. Alongside the repertoire data, information on donor age, sex, ethnicity and CMV serostatus was compiled. A later genetic analysis took genome-wide SNP genotypes for about three fifths of the roughly 700 donors and used that subset as a discovery cohort. All discovery cohort repertoires had been generated using a single sequencing platform. HLA typing included class I and class II loci at four-digit resolution. The number of typed donors differed by locus: roughly 620-630 for A, B, C, DRB1 and DQB1; approximately 520 for DQA1; around 580 for DPA1; and around 450 for DPB1. Roughly five DR-DQ haplotypes were handled as single units for association and clustering, since linkage in the cohort was strong. On average, roughly 240,000 unique TCR beta nucleotide sequences were sequenced per donor among 398 genotyped donors of the cohort, with around 19% of those sequences being non-productive. What the research found in general, with its limitations: Presence/absence analyses assumed roughly uniform sequencing depth across donors, an assumption that may not hold. According to the authors, the approach could potentially be generalized to other disease states and immunological phenotypes. Cytomegalovirus status was reported to be diagnosed by the classifier with high specificity and sensitivity in both the original and validation cohorts. Because counts were too low, 15 or so rarely observed V segments, including chromosome 9 orphons, were excluded from the earlier analysis of roughly 580 of the donors. A further reported finding was that TCR beta sequences accurately predicted the HLA-A and HLA-B alleles for most subjects in the first cohort. According to a later analysis, parvovirus B19, influenza, CMV and Epstein-Barr virus appeared linked to several top co-occurrence clusters. The 87-base-pair reads could not distinguish some IMGT-functional V segments, including TRBV6-2 and TRBV6-3, so those segments were excluded. Because HLA typing was missing for some donors at each locus, association tests included only the typed subset. In a later analysis, 16,951 TCR beta sequences were associated with specific HLA alleles at a false discovery rate of 0.05. The only immune exposure information available for the cohort was CMV serostatus. Across donors, most TCR sequences were observed very rarely, whereas some public TCRs were present in many individuals. The cohort was sequenced for TCR beta chains only, and without alpha or paired-chain data the features that could be detected were limited. Correlated functional status among segregating V segments might reflect linkage disequilibrium, but an unknown experimental factor could not be ruled out. Compared with equally common non-associated chains, HLA-associated TCR beta chains in a later analysis were more clonally expanded and had lower generation probabilities. A later genetic analysis associated a missense DCLRE1C variant with V-gene and J-gene trimming of TCR beta chains, and an independent cohort replicated the association. Most CMV-associated TCR beta chains appeared to be HLA-restricted in a later analysis, and the HLA associations seemed to be driven largely by CMV exposure. Strong co-occurrence of HLA alleles, especially DR and DQ, made assigning TCR associations to individual alleles difficult. In vitro tests confirmed that a few of the cytomegalovirus-associated TCR beta chains recognize cytomegalovirus antigens. According to a later genetic analysis, donors in an Asian-associated ancestry cluster had fewer N-insertions in productive TCRs than the roughly 670-donor mean. An earlier analysis of some 590 of the donors showed that most TCR beta V segments appeared in productive rearrangements either about 87% or about 30% of the time, which broadly matched IMGT annotations. A total of about 150 TCR beta chains were listed by the study as associated with cytomegalovirus. In a later analysis, TCR association rates were found to vary across HLA loci, with the most associated TCRs seen for DRB1 alleles and the fewest for HLA-C alleles. A cluster of highly shared sequence variants was judged likely to be a technical artifact of the sequencing pipeline.

The V end loses 5 bases and the J end loses 2 bases, and a stretch of 15 bases separates them. The CDR1 and CDR2 encoded by the germline V gene are SGHTA and FQGTGA. CDR3 length: 15 amino acids, cysteine to phenylalanine. Only CDR3 DNA is held: 45 bases, read in frame from base 1. Library creation used the immunoSEQ multiplex PCR assay. A mixture of 60 forward primers for TCR Vbeta segments and 13 reverse primers for TCR Jbeta segments was used in the multiplex PCR. Amplification of the CDR3 region of rearranged TCR beta genes was performed with a multiplex PCR assay on genomic DNA. The amplified TCR beta libraries were sequenced on the Illumina HiSeq System as 87-base-pair reads. Per the authors' processing: A later analysis counted approximately 84 million unique TCR beta chains across the 550 to 700 repertoires, and roughly 9.9 million of these chains were shared by at least two donors. Raw reads were error-corrected and collapsed into unique sequences with a nearest-neighbor algorithm that merged closely related sequences to remove PCR and sequencing errors. To assign V, D and J gene segments, CDR3 sequences were aligned to IMGT reference sequences. For a sequence to be retained, a match of at least six nucleotides to both a V gene segment and a J gene segment was required. A rearrangement counted as productive if the CDR3 had no stop codons and remained in frame with V and J, and every other rearrangement counted as non-productive. CDR3 was defined by IMGT convention, running from the second conserved V-encoded cysteine to the conserved J-encoded phenylalanine. In an earlier analysis of roughly 610 of the donors, sequences lacking an unambiguous match to a single V gene segment were excluded. An earlier analysis of 587 of the donors called V segments functional above 56.7% productive rearrangements and segregating when the between-donor standard deviation exceeded 5%. A statistical classification framework was developed to diagnose cytomegalovirus status using the catalog of TCR beta chain sequences. A later analysis assigned V and J genes by comparing TCR nucleotide sequences with IMGT/GENE-DB human TR gene sequences. In a later analysis, CDR3 sequences and most-parsimonious VDJ recombination scenarios were assigned using the TCRdist pipeline. A later analysis defined each TCR beta chain by its CDR3 amino acid sequence plus V-gene family, and excluded reads lacking a unique V-gene family. In a later analysis, 550 to 650 highly shared, low-generation-probability nucleotide sequences were removed to address suspected cross-contamination and a sequencing artifact. A later analysis calculated a clonal expansion index for each public chain from normalized within-repertoire ranks of inferred template counts. A later analysis computed generation probabilities with a VDJ recombination model fitted to out-of-frame rearrangements, and checked the results against IGoR. In a later analysis, hypergeometric tests were used to score TCR-TCR, TCR-HLA and TCR-CMV co-occurrence, with a repertoire-size bias correction applied to TCR pairs. To estimate false discovery rates, a later analysis permuted the HLA or CMV assignments 20 times. In a later analysis, co-occurring TCRs were grouped using DBSCAN, and TCRdist sequence similarity was added for clustering within HLA-allele-positive subsets. Repertoires with fewer than 30,000 or more than 120,000 public chains, plus five repertoires with anomalous nucleotide sharing, were excluded from co-occurrence clustering. As stored in TCRdb, this immuneACCESS dataset retains in-frame rearrangements with V and J assigned. A fraction of the clones does not appear; measured against another copy, unresolved V genes explain less than half of the discrepancy, and the remainder lacks a known reason. V and J calls and clone size are as listed in that table; D and trimming were resolved from the DNA. Recorded for this sample are 65,000 to 75,000 clones; 65% to 75% of them occurred a single time. The ten largest account for around 10% of the sample.

The cohort consisted of 600 to 700 healthy bone marrow donors. Cohort members were all nominally healthy when sampled, although unrecorded immune exposures were likely present. The donor tested CMV seropositive and was one of the 289 seropositive cohort members. Every donor gave a peripheral blood sample, and the peripheral blood mononuclear cells from that sample were used for TCR beta sequencing. Genomic DNA extraction from the blood cell samples was performed with the Qiagen DNeasy Blood Extraction Kit. Sequenced: PBMCs. The chain employs TRBV7-3 and TRBJ1-2, with an unclear D gene assignment. The receptor comes from a woman in her sixties in good health and CMV-seropositive. The CDR3 protein is CASSKEGGRNYGYTF. The nucleotide sequence reads as follows: TGTGCCAGCAGCAAAGAGGGAGGGCGGAACTATGGCTACACCTTC. This CDR3, with the reference TRBV7-3 and TRBJ1-2 proteins standing in past its ends, gives the full variable domain GAGVSQTPSNKVTEKGKYVELRCDPISGHTALYWYRQSLGQGPEFLIYFQGTGAADDSGLPNDRFFAVRPEGSVSTLKIQRTERGDSAVYLCASSKEGGRNYGYTFGSGTRLTVV.